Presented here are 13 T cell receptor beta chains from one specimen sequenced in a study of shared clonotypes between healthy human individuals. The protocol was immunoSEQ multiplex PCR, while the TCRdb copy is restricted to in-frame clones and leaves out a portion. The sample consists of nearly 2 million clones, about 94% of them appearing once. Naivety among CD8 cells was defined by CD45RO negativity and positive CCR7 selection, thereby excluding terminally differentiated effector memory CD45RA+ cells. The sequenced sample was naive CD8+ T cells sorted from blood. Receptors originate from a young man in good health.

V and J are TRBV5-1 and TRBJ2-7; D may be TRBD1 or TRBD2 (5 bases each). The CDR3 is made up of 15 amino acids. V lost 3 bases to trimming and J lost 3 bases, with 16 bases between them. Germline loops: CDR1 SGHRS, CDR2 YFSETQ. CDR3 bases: TGCGCCAGCAGCTCCGGGACCACCCGCCGCTACGAGCAGTACTTC. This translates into CASSSGTTRRYEQYF.

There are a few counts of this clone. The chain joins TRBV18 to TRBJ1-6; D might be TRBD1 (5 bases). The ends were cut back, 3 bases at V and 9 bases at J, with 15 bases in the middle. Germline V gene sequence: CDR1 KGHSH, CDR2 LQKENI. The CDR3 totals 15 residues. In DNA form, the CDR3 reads TGTGCCAGCTCACCCGCCCGGGACGTCCTTTCACCCCTCCACTTT. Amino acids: CASSPARDVLSPLHF.

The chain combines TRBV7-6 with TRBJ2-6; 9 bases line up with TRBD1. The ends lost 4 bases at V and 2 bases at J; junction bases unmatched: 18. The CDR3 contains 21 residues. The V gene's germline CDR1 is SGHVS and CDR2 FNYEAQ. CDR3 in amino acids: CASSSFPGTGTELAGANVLTF. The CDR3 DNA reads TGTGCCAGCAGCTCCTTTCCCGGGACAGGGACTGAGTTGGCTGGGGCCAACGTCCTGACTTTC.

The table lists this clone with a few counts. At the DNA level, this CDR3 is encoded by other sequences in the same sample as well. CDR3 nucleotide sequence: TGTGCCAGCAGTTACTCGAGGGACAATGAGCAGTTCTTC. Protein sequence: CASSYSRDNEQFF. The chain joins TRBV6-5 to TRBJ2-1, with D possibly TRBD2 on 5 matching bases. The CDR3 totals 13 residues. Trimming took off 0 bases at V and 5 bases at J, with 5 bases between the two ends. The germline gives CDR1 MNHEY, CDR2 SVGAGI.

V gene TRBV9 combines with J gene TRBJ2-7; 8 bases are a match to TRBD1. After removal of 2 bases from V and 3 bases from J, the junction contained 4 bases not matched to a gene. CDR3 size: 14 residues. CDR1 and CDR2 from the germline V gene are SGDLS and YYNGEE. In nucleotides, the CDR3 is TGTGCCAGCAGCGTTGAGGGACAGGACTACGAGCAGTACTTC. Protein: CASSVEGQDYEQYF. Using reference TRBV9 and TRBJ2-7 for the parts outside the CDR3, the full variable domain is DSGVTQTPKHLITATGQRVTLRCSPRSGDLSVYWYQQSLDQGLQFLIQYYNGEERAKGNILERFSAQQFPDLHSELNLSSLELGDSALYFCASSVEGQDYEQYFGPGTRLTVT.

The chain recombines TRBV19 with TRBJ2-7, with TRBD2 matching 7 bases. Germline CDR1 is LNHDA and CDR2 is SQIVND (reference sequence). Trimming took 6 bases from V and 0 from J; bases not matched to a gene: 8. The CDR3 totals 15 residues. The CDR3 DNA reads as TGTGCCAGTAGCCCAGCGGGGACGAGCTCCTACGAGCAGTACTTC. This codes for CASSPAGTSSYEQYF.

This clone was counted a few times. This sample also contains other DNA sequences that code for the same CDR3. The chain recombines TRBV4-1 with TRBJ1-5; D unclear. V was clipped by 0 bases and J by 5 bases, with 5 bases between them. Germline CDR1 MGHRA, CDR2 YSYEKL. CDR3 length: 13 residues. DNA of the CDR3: TGCGCCAGCAGCCAAGAGCGGGATCAGCCCCAGCATTTT. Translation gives CASSQERDQPQHF.

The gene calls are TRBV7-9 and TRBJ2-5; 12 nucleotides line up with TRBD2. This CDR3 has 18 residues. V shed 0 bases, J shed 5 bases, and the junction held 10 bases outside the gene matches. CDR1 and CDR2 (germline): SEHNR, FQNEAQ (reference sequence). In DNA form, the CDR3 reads TGTGCCAGCAGCTTAGCTTGGCTAGCGGGGGGGTCGCCGGAGACCCAGTACTTC. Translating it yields CASSLAWLAGGSPETQYF.

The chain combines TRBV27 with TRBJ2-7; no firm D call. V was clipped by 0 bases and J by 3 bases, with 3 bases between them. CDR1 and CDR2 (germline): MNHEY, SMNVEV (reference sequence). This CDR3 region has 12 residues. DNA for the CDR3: TGTGCCAGCAGTTTATCGGTCTACGAGCAGTACTTC. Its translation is CASSLSVYEQYF.

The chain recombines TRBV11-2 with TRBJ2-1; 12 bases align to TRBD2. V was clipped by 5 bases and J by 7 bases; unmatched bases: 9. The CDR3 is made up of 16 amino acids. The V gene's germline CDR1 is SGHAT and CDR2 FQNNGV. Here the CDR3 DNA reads TGTGCCAGCAGCACTTTTCTAGCGGGAGGGCCAAATGAGCAGTTCTTC. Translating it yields CASSTFLAGGPNEQFF.

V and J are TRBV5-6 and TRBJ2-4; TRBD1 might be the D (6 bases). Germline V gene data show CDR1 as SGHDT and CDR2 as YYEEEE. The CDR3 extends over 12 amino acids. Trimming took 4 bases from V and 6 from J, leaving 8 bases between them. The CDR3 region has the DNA TGTGCCAGCAGCACACAGGGAAACATTCAGTACTTC. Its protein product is CASSTQGNIQYF.

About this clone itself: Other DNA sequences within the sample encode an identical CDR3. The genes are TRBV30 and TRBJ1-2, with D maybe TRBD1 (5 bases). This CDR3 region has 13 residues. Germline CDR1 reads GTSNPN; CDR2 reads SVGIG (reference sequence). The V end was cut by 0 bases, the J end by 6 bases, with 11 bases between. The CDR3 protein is CAWSVGAGDGYTF. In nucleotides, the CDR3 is TGTGCCTGGAGTGTAGGGGCCGGTGATGGCTACACCTTC.

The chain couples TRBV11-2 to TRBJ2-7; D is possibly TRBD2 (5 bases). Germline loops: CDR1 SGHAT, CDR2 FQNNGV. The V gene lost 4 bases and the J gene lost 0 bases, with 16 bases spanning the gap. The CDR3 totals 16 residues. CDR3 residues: CASSYPRTGSSYEQYF. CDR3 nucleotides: TGTGCCAGCAGCTACCCCCGGACGGGGAGCTCCTACGAGCAGTACTTC.